The rows below give T cell receptor beta chains drawn from one sample of a study of blood T cell repertoires in COVID-19. Clones were sequenced by immunoSEQ multiplex PCR, and TCRdb holds only the in-frame ones, with some missing. The sample holds just over 350,000 clones, less than 90% seen once. Sequencing was carried out using peripheral blood. Every receptor here comes from a woman aged 55-70 years with COVID-19, enrolled during active disease. The CDR3 runs from the conserved cysteine through the conserved F or W. Each record gives: J gene, V gene, clone size, D gene, CDR3 DNA, CDR3 protein. The D gene is left open where the match is weak. The listing skips clone size in some rows; elsewhere it reads once, few, many or a size class.

TRBJ2-7 TRBV7-6 few . TGTGCCAGCAGGGGCGGCGCAGGGGGGTACGAGCAGTACTTC CASRGGAGGYEQYF
TRBJ2-1 TRBV3-1/TRBV3-2 . TRBD1 TGTGCGACAGGGGTCCCGGGAGTCTACAATGAGCAGTTCTTC CATGVPGVYNEQFF
TRBJ1-1 TRBV5-1 . . TGCGCCAGCAGCTCGCAGGGCGCTGAAGCTTTCTTT CASSSQGAEAFF
TRBJ1-2 TRBV7-3 . . TGTGCCAGCAGCCCGTTACAGGGTGGAGGCTACACCTTC CASSPLQGGGYTF
TRBJ2-7 TRBV2 . TRBD2 TGTGCCTGCAGGAGAACCCAGCTAGCGGGTACGAACGAGCAGTACTTC CACRRTQLAGTNEQYF
TRBJ1-5 TRBV5-1 once TRBD1 TGCGCCAGCAGCACCGGGACAGACAATCAGCCCCAGCATTTT CASSTGTDNQPQHF
TRBJ1-1 TRBV9 . TRBD1 TGTGCCAGCAGCGCCCGGGACAGTCGCAGCCCCGAGGGGGTCACTGAAGCTTTCTTT CASSARDSRSPEGVTEAFF
TRBJ2-4 TRBV6-9 . TRBD1 TGTGCCAGCAAGGACAGGGAGAGCCTCGGAGGGTCCATAGCCAAAAACATTCAGTACTTC CASKDRESLGGSIAKNIQYF
TRBJ2-7 TRBV11-3 . . TGTGCCAGCAGCCTCCGGACAGAAACTTACGAGCAGTACTTC CASSLRTETYEQYF
TRBJ2-4 TRBV5-8 . TRBD1 TGTGCCAGCAGCTTAAGGGACAGGGACGCGGGCATTCAGTACTTC CASSLRDRDAGIQYF
TRBJ2-7 TRBV6-5 . TRBD1 TGTGCCAGCAGTTACCGGACAGGGCCCTACGAGCAGTACTTC CASSYRTGPYEQYF
TRBJ1-5 TRBV27 . . TGTGCCAGCAGTTTAGCGCCAGGTTATAGCAATCAGCCCCAGCATTTT CASSLAPGYSNQPQHF
TRBJ2-3 TRBV2 . . TGTGCCAGCTCTTTCACAGATACGCAGTATTTT CASSFTDTQYF
TRBJ2-7 TRBV5-1 . TRBD1 TGCGCCAGCAGCTGGACAGGGGATCTGTACGAGCAGTACTTC CASSWTGDLYEQYF
TRBJ2-3 TRBV5-1 . . TGCGCCAGCAGCAGGGACACCTCAGATACGCAGTATTTT CASSRDTSDTQYF
TRBJ1-6 TRBV27 . TRBD1 TGTGCCAGCAGTATGACAGGGGGTCCTATCTCCTATAATTCACCCCTCCACTTT CASSMTGGPISYNSPLHF
TRBJ2-1 TRBV29-1 . TRBD2 TGCAGCGTGACCGGGACTAGCGCCAATGAGCAGTTCTTC CSVTGTSANEQFF
TRBJ2-5 TRBV12-5 . . TGTGCTAGTGGTTTGGTAGGTAGGCGGAAGACCCGTTTCGAGACCCAGTACTTC CASGLVGRRKTRFETQYF
TRBJ2-3 TRBV20-1 . TRBD2 TGCAGTGCTAGTCCTAGCGGGGGGTCGGATACGCAGTATTTT CSASPSGGSDTQYF
TRBJ1-2 TRBV11-2 . . TGTGCCAGCAGCTTCCCAAACTATGGCTACACCTTC CASSFPNYGYTF